This entry is about one T cell receptor beta chain. There is no known antigen for this receptor. Base qualities were left out, and no much larger clone turns up one base away. CDR1 is given as SGHRS and CDR2 as YFSETQ, both from the germline V gene. The V and J ends are trimmed by 2 bases and 1 base, leaving 6 bases between them. The CDR3 sequence holds 13 residues, the cysteine and phenylalanine included. Kept here is only the CDR3 DNA, which spans 39 bases and is read in frame from base 1. Using the deep immunoSEQ assay, TCR CDR3 regions were amplified from genomic DNA by multiplex PCR. For each cell subset, the extracted genomic DNA was distributed evenly across all wells of several immunoSEQ 96-well plates, and each plate served as one replicate. Each replicate PCR for sorted subsets received around 0.2 ug genomic DNA, equal to about 29,000 T cell genomes. Purified libraries were quantified with a Qubit 3.0 fluorometer, sized on a Bioanalyzer 2100, and re-quantified with the KAPA Library Quantification kit. Each immunoSEQ 96-well plate was sequenced on its own single-read 150-cycle Illumina NextSeq 550 flow cell. As for how the authors treated the data: Because only junctional sequences without quality scores were contained in the immunoSEQ output, filtering matching that applied to full-length reads could not be performed. To assign V/J genes and CDR3, sequences were annotated using PyIR, a Python wrapper for IgBLAST v1.9, with IMGT germline references. Reads were removed for weak V/J assignments (E-value above 1e-6), missing CDR3, stop codons, out-of-frame junctions, or ambiguous translated residues. V3J clonotypes were defined as sequences sharing the same inferred V gene, J gene, and CDR3 amino acid sequence. Percentage overlap between repertoires was computed as shared unique clonotypes divided by the size of the smaller repertoire. Richness of each repertoire was evaluated using RTK rarefaction, the Chao1 estimator, and Recon v2.1 estimates of unobserved clonotypes. For all TCRbeta clonotypes obtained by the gDNA method from a few donors, generation probabilities were computed with OLGA. Sourced from immuneACCESS, this table was stored by TCRdb with only in-frame sequences that have V and J called. A share of the clones is absent; for the studies checked, an unresolved V gene accounts for under half, and the remainder has no known explanation. V and J calls and clone size follow that table, whereas D and trimming were derived from the DNA. Here the sample has around 1.5 million clones; 95% to 99% occur a single time. The top ten hold 0.4% to 0.55% of the sample.

The data are from a study of shared clonotypes between healthy human individuals (dated by TCRdb to between 2020 and 2021). A note on the overall study: The cohort included three men and a couple of women between 18 and 49 years of age. To estimate repertoire size and how much clonotype sharing occurs between individuals, the study deeply sequenced the blood TCR repertoires of five healthy adults. To increase sequencing depth and limit assay-specific biases, different laboratories used diverse techniques to prepare libraries and sequence TCR repertoires. Leukapheresis yielded between about 0.8 and 8.9 billion PBMCs per donor. For each donor, CD4 naive and CD4 memory were each run on three plates, CD8 naive on two plates, and CD8 memory on one plate. Overall results and qualifications from the work: Higher generation probabilities were observed for clonotypes shared by all four sorted-subset donors than for non-shared clonotypes. Naive subsets generally had larger estimated clonotype richness than memory subsets did. Because the study included only a small number of donors, the genetic and exposure-history diversity represented was limited. Rarefaction of sorted-subset datasets indicated incomplete sequencing despite the large sequencing depth. Sharing across several donors was observed for approximately 5% of naive CD4, 3% to 3.5% of naive CD8, 2% to 2.5% of memory CD4, and around 0.4% of memory CD8 clonotypes. Based on pairwise subsampling, the degree of clonotype sharing among donors was expected to be affected by sequencing depth. Only blood was sampled, and tissue TCR repertoires likely differ from those in blood.

Donors were healthy HIV-negative adults with no recently reported acute infections or vaccinations. All donors were Caucasian adults living in Nashville, Tennessee, USA. CD4+ T cells were enriched by magnetic negative selection, after which naive cells were positively selected on CD45RA and the negative fraction was taken as the memory subset. Blood was obtained by leukapheresis, after which PBMCs were separated by Ficoll-Histopaque density gradient centrifugation and cryopreserved in liquid nitrogen vapor phase. Analytical flow cytometry was used to check the purity and quantity of every magnetically sorted T cell population. From each sorted fraction, genomic DNA was isolated and quantified by UV absorbance on a Nanodrop 2000c.

The specimen was naive CD4+ T cells sorted from blood. Sample cell subset or site, as interpreted from the label and publication: CD45RA+ positively selected. The rearranged chain carries TRBV5-1 and TRBJ1-1, with the D gene not confidently named. The sequence was collected from a man aged 25 to 45 in good health. The nucleotide sequence is given as TGCGCCAGCAGCTTTGAGGCGAACACTGAAGCTTTCTTT. This translates into CASSFEANTEAFF.